The T cell receptor (beta chain) described here comes from a study of blood T cell repertoires in COVID-19. J was trimmed by 5 bases and V by 2 bases; bases with no gene match: 1. Germline V gives CDR1 SGHNT, CDR2 YYREEE (reference sequence). The length of the CDR3 is 13 residues. The assay was immunoSEQ multiplex PCR, and TCRdb's table has in-frame clones only and misses some. The sample includes around 45,000 clones, about 89% of them seen just once. The rearrangement uses TRBV5-4 and TRBJ2-3; 8 nucleotides line up with TRBD2. This TCR was recovered from a man aged 55 to 70 with active or convalescent COVID-19. Sequencing was carried out using peripheral blood. CDR3 bases: TGTGCCAGCAGCTTTCTAGCGGGAGATACGCAGTATTTT. Translated: CASSFLAGDTQYF.